Following are 5 T cell receptor beta chains from one sample sequenced in a study of patients and donors after allogeneic stem cell transplantation. TCRdb re-called the RT-PCR reads with MiXCR, one entry per CDR3 protein. Here the sample spans roughly 880,000 distinct CDR3 sequences, roughly 18% being singletons. The sequencing input was blood, either unsorted or a sorted T cell fraction (not recorded which). The receptors come from a human donor who was either an allogeneic HSCT recipient or a stem cell or donor lymphocyte infusion donor (not recorded which). It is not recorded whose cells these are; they may come from a transplant donor.

The chain couples TRBV5-5 to TRBJ1-6; a weak D match, TRBD1 (6 bases). The length of the CDR3 is 16 residues. Trimming stripped 3 bases from V and 3 bases from J, with 13 bases between. Germline V gives CDR1 SGHKS, CDR2 YYEKEE (reference sequence). The DNA for the CDR3 is TGTGCCAGCAGCTCCGGACAGTGGGGCTATAATTCACCCCTCCACTTT. Its protein product is CASSSGQWGYNSPLHF.

The chain couples TRBV19 to TRBJ2-7, with a weak D call TRBD2 (5 bases). The CDR3 sequence is 16 residues long. V lost 0 bases and J 2 bases, leaving 14 bases between the germline ends. Germline assignment: CDR1 LNHDA and CDR2 SQIVND (reference sequence). For the CDR3, the DNA is TGTGCCAGTAGTATAGATCGAACGGCCGGGACCTACGAGCAGTACTTC. It codes for CASSIDRTAGTYEQYF.

The chain has TRBV4-1 and TRBJ1-2; 10 nucleotides align to TRBD1. J was trimmed by 8 bases and V by 6 bases; bases with no gene match: 9. CDR1 and CDR2 from the germline V gene are MGHRA and YSYEKL. CDR3 length: 14 amino acids. The CDR3 sequence is CASSNPGQGKGYTF. CDR3 DNA sequence: TGCGCCAGCAGTAATCCGGGACAGGGGAAGGGCTACACCTTC.

V and J are TRBV12-3 or TRBV12-4 and TRBJ1-1, with a possible D match to TRBD1 (5 bases). The CDR3 runs 17 residues. The ends were cut back, 0 bases at V and 5 bases at J, with 19 bases in the middle. In nucleotides, the CDR3 is TGTGCCAGCAGTTTAGCGCGGGACCTAATTCAAGATACTGAAGCTTTCTTT. Translation gives CASSLARDLIQDTEAFF.

This clonotype was observed many times. The chain is built from TRBV28 and TRBJ1-4; TRBD1 is a possible D gene (5 bases). The V end lost 5 bases, the J end lost 5 bases, and 12 bases lay between the germline ends. This CDR3 has 14 residues. Per germline, CDR1 MDHEN and CDR2 SYDVKM. CDR3 sequence reads: CASSGGAYNEKLFF. CDR3 nucleotides: TGTGCCAGCAGTGGAGGGGCTTACAATGAAAAACTGTTTTTT.